The T cell receptor beta chain under discussion was sequenced for a study of T cell clonotyping in hematopoietic cell transplantation. Background on the study: Recipients' pretransplant samples followed cytoreduction.

Time point described: recipient sample about 28 days before transplant, after cytoreduction. Profiled with immunoSEQ multiplex PCR; TCRdb holds only in-frame clones, not every one. The sample has over 15,000 clones, about 92% seen once; the top ten hold under 2%. V lost 7 bases to trimming and J lost 5 bases; unmatched junction nucleotides: 6. Germline assignment: CDR1 MNHEY and CDR2 SVGAGI. The CDR3 sequence is 13 residues long. V gene TRBV6-5 combines with J gene TRBJ1-1, with 8 nucleotides matching TRBD1. The origin of this receptor is a man between 18 and 29 years old with biphenotypic leukemia. Some clones in this sample may be carry-over from other donors' samples. The sample here was peripheral blood mononuclear cells, taken before stem cell transplant. CDR3 protein: CASTPTGDTEAFF. CDR3 nucleotides: TGTGCCAGCACCCCGACAGGGGATACTGAAGCTTTCTTT.